This T cell receptor (beta chain) appears in the sequencing data of a study of blood T cell repertoires in COVID-19. Looking at the study overall: Material from acute and convalescent COVID-19 was sourced from the United States, Italy and Spain. In each case, the material was cDNA or gDNA derived from T cells, B-cell-depleted T cells, or PBMCs.

In the source study's methods: Amplification of reference gene primers provided the estimated nucleated cell counts. Sequenced by immunoSEQ multiplex PCR; TCRdb stores in-frame clones only, minus some. D and trimming come from the DNA, and the V and J calls and clone size come from that table. The data contain 130,000 or so clones, 84% of them seen just once; the ten biggest clones take up approximately 1.5%. Germline loops: CDR1 SGHRS, CDR2 YFSETQ. V lost 2 bases, J lost 5 bases, and 9 bases lay in between. The CDR3 runs 13 residues. Specimen: peripheral blood. The chain recombines TRBV5-1 with TRBJ2-3; no clear D. This TCR was sampled from a man between 60 and 75 years old with acute or convalescent COVID-19. Here the CDR3 DNA reads TGCGCCAGCAGCTTCTCCCCGGGAGATACGCAGTATTTT. Protein sequence: CASSFSPGDTQYF. The full variable domain, with the rest looked up from reference TRBV5-1 and TRBJ2-3, is KAGVTQTPRYLIKTRGQQVTLSCSPISGHRSVSWYQQTPGQGLQFLFEYFSETQRNKGNFPGRFSGRQFSNSRSEMNVSTLELGDSALYLCASSFSPGDTQYFGPGTRLTVL.